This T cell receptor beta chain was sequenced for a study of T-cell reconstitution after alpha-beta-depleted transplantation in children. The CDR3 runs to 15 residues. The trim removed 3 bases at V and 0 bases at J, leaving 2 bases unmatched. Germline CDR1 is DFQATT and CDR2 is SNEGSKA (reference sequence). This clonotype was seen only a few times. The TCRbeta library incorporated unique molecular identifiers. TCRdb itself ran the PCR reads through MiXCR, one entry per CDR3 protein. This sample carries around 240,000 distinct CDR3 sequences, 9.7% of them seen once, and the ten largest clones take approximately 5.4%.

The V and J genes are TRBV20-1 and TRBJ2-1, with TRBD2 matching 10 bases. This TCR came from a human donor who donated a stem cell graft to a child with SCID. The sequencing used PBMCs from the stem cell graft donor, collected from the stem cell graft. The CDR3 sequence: CSASASGSSYNEQFF. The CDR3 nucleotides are TGCAGTGCTAGTGCTAGCGGGAGCTCCTACAATGAGCAGTTCTTC.